This note documents a single T cell receptor (beta chain) sequence. In the same sample, other DNA sequences code for this CDR3. This sample is part of a study of blood T cell repertoires in COVID-19. Measured with immunoSEQ multiplex PCR; TCRdb has only the in-frame clones, and not every one. The profile shows 230,000 or so clones, roughly 80% of them singletons. This CDR3 has 14 amino acids. Trimming removed 7 bases from V and 2 bases from J, with 14 bases in between. The germline gives CDR1 MDHEN, CDR2 SYDVKM. What was sequenced was peripheral blood. The chain recombines TRBV28 with TRBJ1-1; D is undetermined. This clonotype was sampled from a man aged 50-59 years with active or convalescent COVID-19. CDR3 residues: CASTPAGLNTEAFF. CDR3 DNA: TGTGCCAGCACCCCGGCGGGTCTTAACACTGAAGCTTTCTTT.